The rows below give T cell receptor beta chains drawn from one sample of a study of tissue T cells after allogeneic stem cell transplantation. The repertoire was sequenced with immunoSEQ multiplex PCR; TCRdb's copy has only in-frame clones and lacks some. Among 8,000 to 10,000 clones listed, less than 65% were seen once. The sample was tissue from the jejunum, taken at autopsy. Receptor source: a woman aged 18-55 years with breast cancer. Each CDR3 is given with its conserved first and last residue. Fields, in order: clone size, J gene, V gene, D gene, CDR3 DNA, CDR3 protein. The D gene is left open where the match is weak. Size tells how often a clone was seen (once, few, many) or the class of an expanded clone, and some rows leave it out.

medium-sized,TRBJ2-7,TRBV6-2/TRBV6-3,TRBD2,TGTGCCAGCAGTTACGTTAGCGGGACCTACGAGCAGTACTTC,CASSYVSGTYEQYF
few,TRBJ2-3,TRBV30,TRBD1,TGTGCCTGGAACCGGGACAGTAACACAGATACGCAGTATTTT,CAWNRDSNTDTQYF
.,TRBJ2-1,TRBV4-3,.,TGCGCCAGCAGCCAAGATGGGGGGAGAGAGCAGTTCTTC,CASSQDGGREQFF
medium-sized,TRBJ1-5,TRBV6-2/TRBV6-3,.,TGTGCCAGCAGCTATAACAGGGTTCAGCCCCAGCATTTT,CASSYNRVQPQHF
once,TRBJ2-7,TRBV18,TRBD1,TGTGCCAGTCAAATATCAGGGGGCGAAGGCGAGCAGTACTTC,CASQISGGEGEQYF
few,TRBJ2-7,TRBV28,TRBD2,TGTGCCAGCAGTATGGGAGGGTACGAGCAGTACTTC,CASSMGGYEQYF
medium-sized,TRBJ2-1,TRBV27,TRBD2,TGTGCCAGCAGTTTAGGGTTAAGCGGGAGGGACAATGAGCAGTTCTTC,CASSLGLSGRDNEQFF
.,TRBJ1-5,TRBV19,.,TGTGCCAGTAGGGGGGGTATGAGCAATCAGCCCCAGCATTTT,CASRGGMSNQPQHF
.,TRBJ2-5,TRBV5-4,.,TGTGCCAGCAGCTTGTTAGGACAGCCTCAAGAGACCCAGTACTTC,CASSLLGQPQETQYF
.,TRBJ1-1,TRBV28,.,TGTGCCAGCAGTTTAACCCCTAACACTGAAGCTTTCTTT,CASSLTPNTEAFF
few,TRBJ2-7,TRBV7-2,TRBD1,TGTGCCAGCAGCGCGGACAGGGCGATCTACGAGCAGTACTTC,CASSADRAIYEQYF
.,TRBJ2-2,TRBV7-3,TRBD2,TGTGCCAGCAGCCCCCCCGGGGGGTCCTCGGGCACCGGGGAGCTGTTTTTT,CASSPPGGSSGTGELFF
.,TRBJ1-5,TRBV19,.,TGTGCCAGTAGTATGACGGGTCATAGGAGCAATCAGCCCCAGCATTTT,CASSMTGHRSNQPQHF
.,TRBJ2-3,TRBV28,.,TGTGCCAGCAGTTTACCCCTTACAGGGACTAGCACAGATACGCAGTATTTT,CASSLPLTGTSTDTQYF
.,TRBJ2-7,TRBV7-2,.,TGTGCCAGCAGAAAGATCGGCGCCGACGAGCAGTACTTC,CASRKIGADEQYF
medium-sized,TRBJ2-7,TRBV7-8,.,TGTGCCAGCAGCCAACTTTCGACGAGCCCCCGTGAAGAGTACTTC,CASSQLSTSPREEYF
.,TRBJ2-2,TRBV9,.,TGTGCCAGCAGCGTAGCTATCGGGGAGGGGGAGCTGTTTTTT,CASSVAIGEGELFF
.,TRBJ1-3,TRBV6-4,TRBD1,TGTGCCAGCAGCGGAGACAGGGCGGGAAACACCATATATTTT,CASSGDRAGNTIYF
.,TRBJ2-1,TRBV7-2,.,TGTGCCAGCTTCGTATTGGGGGGAGTCGACAATGAGCAGTTCTTC,CASFVLGGVDNEQFF
.,TRBJ2-7,TRBV19,.,TGTGCCAGTACCCTTAGGAATGGATTGGAGCAGTACTTC,CASTLRNGLEQYF
.,TRBJ2-1,TRBV10-3,.,TGTGCCATCAGCGAATATTCGGGGGGCAATGGGGTTGAGCAGTTCTTC,CAISEYSGGNGVEQFF
few,TRBJ2-6,TRBV7-9,.,TGTGCCAGCAGCTTGACTGGGGCCAACGTCCTGACTTTC,CASSLTGANVLTF
.,TRBJ2-2,TRBV28,.,TGTGCCAGCAGGTCAGGGGGGACGGGCACCGGGGAGCTGTTTTTT,CASRSGGTGTGELFF
.,TRBJ2-3,TRBV4-3,.,TGCGCCAGCAGCCAAGTGATAGGACTTGGAGGCGGTACGCAGTATTTT,CASSQVIGLGGGTQYF
.,TRBJ2-3,TRBV6-2/TRBV6-3,TRBD2,TGTGCCAGCACCCCCGGGGGGGGGCGGTCAGATACGCAGTATTTT,CASTPGGGRSDTQYF
.,TRBJ2-1,TRBV2,.,TGTGCCAGCAGTGGGGCAGGGTCTAGGAACTACAATGAGCAGTTCTTC,CASSGAGSRNYNEQFF